The 21 T cell receptor beta chains reported below all come from one sample, sequenced in a study of T-cell reconstitution after alpha-beta-depleted transplantation in children. Unique molecular identifiers featured in how the TCRbeta library was prepared. TCRdb used MiXCR to reprocess the PCR reads, holding one entry per CDR3 protein. This table holds more than 550,000 distinct CDR3 sequences, over 9.5% found once. This sample comprised PBMCs from the stem cell graft donor, obtained from the stem cell graft. All receptors come from a human donor who donated a stem cell graft to a child with acute myeloid leukemia.

This clonotype was seen a handful of times. The rearrangement uses TRBV10-3 and TRBJ2-1, with TRBD1 as a possible D gene (6 bases). The CDR3 is made up of 14 amino acids. CDR1 is ENHRY, CDR2 SYGVKD, per germline. V was cut by 10 bases and J by 5 bases, with 18 bases left in between. CDR3 sequence (DNA): TGTGCCACCACCCAATCGACAGGTAACAATGAGCAGTTCTTC. Translated, it gives CATTQSTGNNEQFF.

CDR3 nucleotides: TGTGCCAGCAGTCCGCTGACAGGCCATAACACTGAAGCTTTCTTT. Its translation is CASSPLTGHNTEAFF. The chain joins TRBV27 to TRBJ1-1; TRBD1 might be the D (6 bases). Deletions cut 5 bases from V and 2 bases from J, with 15 bases between. CDR1 is MNHEY and CDR2 is SMNVEV in the germline V gene (reference sequence). This CDR3 spans 15 amino acids.

This chain links TRBV11-2 with TRBJ2-5; 7 bases are shared with TRBD2. Germline V lookup: CDR1 SGHAT, CDR2 FQNNGV. The CDR3 loop spans 15 amino acids. J lost 5 bases, V lost 3 bases, and 9 bases had no gene match. CDR3 coding DNA: TGTGCCAGCAGCTTCCGGGCGGGAGCGCGGGAGACCCAGTACTTC. Residues: CASSFRAGARETQYF.

This clonotype showed up just a few times. V is TRBV27 and J is TRBJ1-1, with 7 bases identical to TRBD1. The CDR3 contains 16 residues. With V trimmed by 3 bases and J by 5 bases, 12 bases remained unmatched. Germline V gene sequence: CDR1 MNHEY, CDR2 SMNVEV (reference sequence). CDR3 nucleotide sequence: TGTGCCAGCAGTTTTTACGCAGGGGGGTTTAGAACTGAAGCTTTCTTT. This encodes CASSFYAGGFRTEAFF.

Only a few counts were recorded for this clonotype. The chain uses TRBV11-3 and TRBJ2-1; 14 bases are a match to TRBD2. The germline gives CDR1 SGHNT, CDR2 YENEEA. The ends lost 1 base at V and 0 bases at J; junction bases unmatched: 14. This CDR3 region has 22 residues. Written as DNA, the CDR3 is TGTGCCAGCAGCTTAGGACTAGCGGGAGGGCCGGTCCAGAGAAGCTCCTACAATGAGCAGTTCTTC. Protein sequence: CASSLGLAGGPVQRSSYNEQFF.

There are a few counts of this clonotype. This chain joins TRBV7-3 and TRBJ2-5; D is unclear. Germline CDR1 and CDR2: SGHTA and FQGTGA. This CDR3 has 13 amino acids. Trimming took 2 bases from V and 3 from J, leaving 7 bases between them. CDR3 sequence (DNA): TGTGCCAGCAGCTTACAAACCAAAGAGACCCAGTACTTC. This codes for CASSLQTKETQYF. The full variable domain, completed using reference TRBV7-3 and TRBJ2-5, is GAGVSQTPSNKVTEKGKYVELRCDPISGHTALYWYRQSLGQGPEFLIYFQGTGAADDSGLPNDRFFAVRPEGSVSTLKIQRTERGDSAVYLCASSLQTKETQYFGPGTRLLVL.

This clonotype has at least ten counts. The J gene is TRBJ2-1, the V gene TRBV7-3, with 7 bases matching TRBD2. Germline CDR1 reads SGHTA; CDR2 reads FQGTGA. The CDR3 consists of 14 residues. J gave up 6 bases and V 4 bases, and 6 bases lay outside the gene matches. The CDR3 coding sequence is TGTGCCAGCAGCTCGTCAGCGGGAACCAATGAGCAGTTCTTC. As protein: CASSSSAGTNEQFF. Supplemented by reference TRBV7-3 and TRBJ2-1, the full variable domain reads GAGVSQTPSNKVTEKGKYVELRCDPISGHTALYWYRQSLGQGPEFLIYFQGTGAADDSGLPNDRFFAVRPEGSVSTLKIQRTERGDSAVYLCASSSSAGTNEQFFGPGTRLTVL.

This clonotype was counted many times. The chain employs TRBV12-3 or TRBV12-4 and TRBJ2-6; D remains ambiguous. The V end lost 3 bases, the J end lost 3 bases, and 3 bases lay between the germline ends. This CDR3 comprises 13 residues. CDR3 bases: TGTGCCAGCAGTTTTGGTGGGGCCAACGTCCTGACTTTC. Its translation: CASSFGGANVLTF.

A word on this clonotype: A much larger clone lies one base from this, so it may be a read error. Because it lacks the conserved phenylalanine or tryptophan at the end, this CDR3 is likely a read error. CDR3 DNA sequence: TGTGCCAGCAGCCCAAAGACCAAAAACATTCAGTACATC. This gives the protein CASSPKTKNIQYI. This rearrangement joins TRBV7-6 to TRBJ2-4; D call uncertain. The germline V and J ends were trimmed by 5 bases and 2 bases, with 7 bases remaining between them. The CDR3 loop spans 13 amino acids. The germline gives CDR1 SGHVS, CDR2 FNYEAQ.

This clonotype was recorded a few times. This chain uses TRBV9 with TRBJ2-7; maybe TRBD2 (6 bases). Looked up from germline, CDR1 is SGDLS and CDR2 is YYNGEE. V lost 1 base, J lost 0 bases, and 11 bases lay in between. The CDR3 totals 15 residues. In DNA, the CDR3 is TGTGCCAGCAGCGTATCGGTCGGGAGCTCCTACGAGCAGTACTTC. Its protein is CASSVSVGSSYEQYF.

This clonotype was seen only a few times. The chain combines TRBV18 with TRBJ2-7; maybe TRBD1 (6 bases). V lost 1 base to trimming and J lost 2 bases, with 12 bases between them. Per the germline V gene, CDR1 is KGHSH and CDR2 is LQKENI. The CDR3 has 15 amino acids. DNA of the CDR3: TGTGCCAGCTCACCACTCGGGGACAACCCCTACGAGCAGTACTTC. Translating it yields CASSPLGDNPYEQYF.

A few counts support this clonotype. A read error is possible here, since a much larger clone lies one base away. The genes are TRBV14 and TRBJ2-2; D remains ambiguous. From germline, CDR1 is SGHDN and CDR2 FVKESK. This CDR3 has 12 residues. V was trimmed by 3 bases and J by 3 bases, leaving 2 bases between them. CDR3 coding DNA: TGTGCCAGCAGCCATTACACCGGGGAGCTGTTTTTT. Its translation is CASSHYTGELFF.

The chain is built from TRBV20-1 and TRBJ2-1, with 12 nucleotides matching TRBD1. V lost 8 bases, J lost 8 bases, and 10 bases stayed unmatched. The CDR3 has 14 amino acids. Germline values: CDR1 DFQATT, CDR2 SNEGSKA (reference sequence). The chain's CDR3 is CSPEGQGARDEQFF. CDR3 in DNA: TGCAGTCCCGAGGGACAGGGGGCGCGCGATGAGCAGTTCTTC.

This clonotype was seen many times. The chain recombines TRBV20-1 with TRBJ2-4; D perhaps matches TRBD2 (6 bases). The CDR3 spans 11 residues. V lost 1 base and J lost 16, with 14 bases in between. Looked up from germline, CDR1 is DFQATT and CDR2 is SNEGSKA (reference sequence). The CDR3 loop is CSARGGVSAYF. CDR3 bases: TGCAGTGCTAGAGGGGGGGTTAGCGCCTACTTC.

This clonotype was seen at least ten times. The rearrangement links TRBV20-1 to TRBJ2-2; D is unresolved. Germline V lookup: CDR1 DFQATT, CDR2 SNEGSKA (reference sequence). The CDR3 length is 13 residues. The ends were cut back, 2 bases at V and 4 bases at J, with 8 bases in the middle. The CDR3 is CSARFIRTGELFF. The CDR3 DNA reads as TGCAGTGCTAGATTCATACGCACCGGGGAGCTGTTTTTT.

This clonotype was seen repeatedly, ten times or more. The rearrangement uses TRBV10-3 and TRBJ2-2; perhaps TRBD2 as D (5 bases). The germline V gene encodes CDR1 ENHRY and CDR2 SYGVKD. The CDR3 totals 14 residues. Trimming left V 5 bases short and J 6 bases short, with 13 bases between. The chain's CDR3 is CAISRDRLAGELFF. The CDR3 region has the DNA TGTGCCATCAGTCGGGATCGGCTTGCCGGGGAGCTGTTTTTT.

This clonotype was observed a few times. This chain's CDR3 is CASSLLAGTNEQFF. The DNA of the CDR3 is TGCGCCAGCAGCTTGTTGGCGGGCACCAATGAGCAGTTCTTC. V gene TRBV5-1 combines with J gene TRBJ2-1; perhaps TRBD2 as D (5 bases). V lost 1 base and J 6 bases, leaving 11 bases between the germline ends. Germline V CDR1 and CDR2: SGHRS, YFSETQ. The CDR3 covers 14 residues.

This clonotype was seen many times. The chain links TRBV6-1 to TRBJ1-1; D unclear. Trimming removed 4 bases at V and 1 base at J, with 10 bases between. Germline CDR1 and CDR2: MNHNS and SASEGT. The CDR3 has 14 amino acids. In DNA, the CDR3 is TGTGCCAGCAGTGTATGGACGGGGAACACTGAAGCTTTCTTT. Translating gives CASSVWTGNTEAFF.

This clonotype was found many times. The CDR3, as DNA: TGCAGTGCTACCCTAGGACTAGCGGGAGGGGATGAGCAGTTCTTC. The encoded protein is CSATLGLAGGDEQFF. The chain has TRBV20-1 and TRBJ2-1, with 15 bases matching TRBD2. CDR3 length: 15 residues. Germline V gives CDR1 DFQATT, CDR2 SNEGSKA (reference sequence). Unmatched junction bases numbered 6, after V lost 4 bases and J lost 8 bases.

V and J are TRBV7-8 and TRBJ2-2; TRBD2 aligns across 10 bases. This CDR3 is built from 20 residues. Unmatched junction bases numbered 16, after V lost 4 bases and J lost 2 bases. Germline CDR1 SGHVS, CDR2 FQNEAQ. CDR3 DNA: TGTGCCAGCAGCTACCCCCTAGTTAGCGGGAGGATTATTAACACCGGGGAGCTGTTTTTT. Its protein product is CASSYPLVSGRIINTGELFF.

This clonotype has just a few counts. The chain joins TRBV24-1 to TRBJ2-3; either TRBD1 or TRBD2 may fit D (5 bases each). Germline CDR1 and CDR2: KGHDR and SFDVKD. The CDR3 spans 13 residues. Trimming removed 7 bases from V and 4 bases from J, with 11 bases in between. The CDR3 loop is CATSLGVPDTQYF. The DNA for the CDR3 is TGTGCCACCAGCTTGGGGGTACCAGATACGCAGTATTTT.